This is a list of T cell receptor beta chains from one sample in a study of identical twins. One entry per CDR3 protein, called by TCRdb with MiXCR from the 5' RACE reads. The sample includes 570,000 or so distinct CDR3 sequences, 9.5% to 10% seen only once; the top ten take around 3.2%. These data also featured in a second study, about yellow fever vaccine responses in identical twins.

Sequenced input: PBMCs. These receptors all stem from a woman between 18 and 30 years old in good health. Both conserved end residues are part of each CDR3.

V,CDR3
TRBV20-1,CSATTGATNEKLFF
TRBV6-2/TRBV6-3,CASSYSFYGYTF
TRBV29-1,CSALREYEQYF
TRBV21-1,CASSKDRTGGCNQETQYF
TRBV2,CASSEALGETQYF
TRBV7-2,CASSSDSYNEQFF
TRBV12-3/TRBV12-4,CASSSTGVTEAFF
TRBV6-1,CASSETGIQYF
TRBV28,CASSSQGGNTGELFF
TRBV6-4,CASSDSGADTDTQYF
TRBV27,CASRPQGGHGELFF
TRBV12-3/TRBV12-4,CASSLGAGNGYTF
TRBV5-1,CASSLEDSRSEQFF